The next 8 T cell receptor beta chains were all read from a single sample in a study of CXCR3-negative and CXCR3-positive naive CD8 T cells. UMI-labeled 5' RACE yielded the TRB cDNA libraries. Each CDR3 protein gets one entry in TCRdb, which reprocessed the 5' RACE reads and gives no DNA. The sample table sets out 100,000 to 150,000 distinct CDR3 sequences. The sample consisted of naive CXCR3- CD8+ T cells from blood. Subset meaning: CD45RO-CCR7+CD27+CD95- naive CD8+ T cells lacking CXCR3 (TNR3-). The receptors derive from a human donor in good health. Some clones in this sample may be carry-over from other donors' samples.

The chain employs TRBV12-3 or TRBV12-4 and TRBJ2-7; TCRdb proposes TRBD2, but this gene call is untestable without DNA. The CDR3 loop spans 18 amino acids. This CDR3 reads CASSPSGLGTHLSYEQYF.

The rearrangement joins TRBV28 to TRBJ2-7; TCRdb reports TRBD1, a call that lacks DNA to check it against. This CDR3 has 13 residues. Germline-derived CDR1 and CDR2 are MDHEN and SYDVKM. CDR3 in amino acids: CASSLIVGGEQYF.

The chain joins TRBV28 to TRBJ2-3; TCRdb's D call, TRBD1, is unchecked because there is no DNA. CDR1 is MDHEN, CDR2 SYDVKM, per germline. CDR3 size: 15 residues. This CDR3 reads CASSNPGPRTDTQYF.

The V call is TRBV7-9, the J call TRBJ2-7; TCRdb's D call, TRBD1, is unchecked because there is no DNA. The germline V gene encodes CDR1 SEHNR and CDR2 FQNEAQ (reference sequence). The CDR3 contains 17 residues. CDR3 protein: CASSPPPIGPRSYEQYF.

This sequence joins TRBV6-6 and TRBJ2-5. The CDR3 sequence is 15 residues long. Germline assignment: CDR1 MNHNY and CDR2 SVGAGI (reference sequence). The CDR3 sequence: CASINLPGSWETQYF.

The chain uses TRBV27 and TRBJ2-3; TCRdb names TRBD1, which stays unverified in the absence of DNA. Germline loops: CDR1 MNHEY, CDR2 SMNVEV (reference sequence). The CDR3 extends over 15 amino acids. CDR3 residues: CASRTGTDNTDTQYF.

The chain uses TRBV5-1 and TRBJ2-5; the TCRdb call, TRBD2, lacks DNA for checking. The CDR3 loop spans 13 amino acids. Germline CDR1 and CDR2: SGHRS and YFSETQ. The CDR3 sequence is CASGLAGEETQYF. The whole variable domain, remainder taken from reference TRBV5-1 and TRBJ2-5, is KAGVTQTPRYLIKTRGQQVTLSCSPISGHRSVSWYQQTPGQGLQFLFEYFSETQRNKGNFPGRFSGRQFSNSRSEMNVSTLELGDSALYLCASGLAGEETQYFGPGTRLLVL.

The chain recombines TRBV29-1 with TRBJ2-2; TCRdb's D call, TRBD1, is unchecked because there is no DNA. The CDR3 length is 14 residues. Germline CDR1 SQVTM, CDR2 ANQGSEA. The CDR3 loop reads CSVAGTANTGELFF.